The text below deals with one TCR beta chain. Its target is not known. The data belong to a study of cytomegalovirus exposure and HLA in healthy donors. Whole-study context: Among roughly 190 million T cells, an earlier analysis found 117 million unique TCR beta sequences. Study results and caveats: Researchers reported from a later analysis that most CMV-associated TCR beta chains appeared HLA-restricted. A missense DCLRE1C variant was associated with V- and J-gene trimming of TCR beta chains in a later analysis, and an independent cohort replicated the association.

The length of the CDR3 is 19 residues. Germline V gene lookup returns CDR1 LNHDA and CDR2 SQIVND (reference sequence). V was pared by 6 bases and J by 1 base, with 16 bases of the junction left unmatched. The PCR used 60 Vbeta and 13 Jbeta primers. Clones were read by immunoSEQ multiplex PCR, and TCRdb kept only the in-frame ones, dropping some. The sample contains about 190,000 clones, over 80% of which appear only once. The rearrangement joins TRBV19 to TRBJ1-5; 9 nucleotides match TRBD1. The specimen was PBMCs. The origin of this receptor is a woman between 45 and 60 years old in good health and CMV-seropositive. This CDR3 is CASSSTRTGALHSNQPQHF. The CDR3 DNA sequence: TGTGCCAGTAGCTCCACCCGGACAGGGGCACTACACAGCAATCAGCCCCAGCATTTT.